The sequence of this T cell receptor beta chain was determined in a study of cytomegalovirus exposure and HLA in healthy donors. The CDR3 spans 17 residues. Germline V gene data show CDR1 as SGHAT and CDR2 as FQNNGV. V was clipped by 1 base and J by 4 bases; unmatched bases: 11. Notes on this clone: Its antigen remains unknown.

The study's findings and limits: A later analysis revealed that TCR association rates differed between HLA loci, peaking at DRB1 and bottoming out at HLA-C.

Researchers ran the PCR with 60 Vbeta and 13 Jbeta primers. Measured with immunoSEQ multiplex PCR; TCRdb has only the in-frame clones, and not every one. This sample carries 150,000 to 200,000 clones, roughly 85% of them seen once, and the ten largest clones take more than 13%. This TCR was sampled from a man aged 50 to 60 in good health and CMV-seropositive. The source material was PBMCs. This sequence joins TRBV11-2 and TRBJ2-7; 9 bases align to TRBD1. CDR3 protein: CASSLVRAGDRAYEQYF. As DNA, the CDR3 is TGTGCCAGCAGCTTAGTTCGGGCGGGGGACAGGGCGTACGAGCAGTACTTC.